The 17 T cell receptor beta chains below all came from one sample that was sequenced in a study of Graves' ophthalmopathy and Graves' hyperthyroidism. RNA transcripts yielded amplified TCR beta CDR3 regions. First-round RT-PCR used HTBI primers; second-round multiplex PCR followed. TCRdb itself ran the multiplex PCR reads through MiXCR, one entry per CDR3 protein. Altogether about 160,000 distinct CDR3 sequences are present, 37% being singletons, with the ten largest covering approximately 6.3%. Sequenced material: peripheral blood. Every receptor here comes from a middle-aged woman with Graves' ophthalmopathy.

The rearrangement uses TRBV20-1 and TRBJ2-7; either TRBD1 or TRBD2 may supply D (5 bases each). Germline CDR1 is DFQATT and CDR2 is SNEGSKA (reference sequence). The V gene lost 5 bases and the J gene lost 3 bases, with 14 bases spanning the gap. The CDR3 totals 13 residues. CDR3 loop: CSAYLPGGYEQYF. CDR3 sequence (DNA): TGCAGTGCTTATCTCCCTGGGGGCTACGAGCAGTACTTC.

The chain has TRBV7-2 and TRBJ1-2; D is perhaps TRBD1 (5 bases). V lost 1 base and J 7 bases, leaving 10 bases between the germline ends. The CDR3 is 13 amino acids. The germline V gene has CDR1 SGHTA and CDR2 FQGNSA. CDR3 sequence: CASSLGGVGGYTF. The CDR3 DNA follows: TGTGCCAGCAGCTTAGGAGGGGTTGGTGGCTACACCTTC.

The sample holds many counts of this clonotype. The genes are TRBV20-1 and TRBJ2-7, with D hard to call. Germline V gene lookup returns CDR1 DFQATT and CDR2 SNEGSKA (reference sequence). The CDR3 contains 11 residues. With 3 bases removed from V and 6 bases from J, the gap between germline ends came to 9 bases. In DNA, the CDR3 is TGCAGTGCTAGTCAACCCCTCGAGCAGTACTTC. It specifies CSASQPLEQYF.

This clonotype was recorded many times. The junction does not match germline at one end; this may be a read error. The V and J genes are TRBV12-3 or TRBV12-4 and TRBJ1-1; 7 nucleotides line up with TRBD1. The CDR3 consists of 16 residues. CDR3 in DNA: TGTGCCAGCAGTCGACACTATACAGGGGTGCCCACTGAGGCTTTCTTT. This encodes CASSRHYTGVPTEAFF.

The rearrangement uses TRBV6-1 and TRBJ2-7; 8 bases agree with TRBD2. Germline CDR1 is MNHNS and CDR2 is SASEGT. The CDR3 is 15 residues long. V shed 6 bases, J shed 6 bases, and the junction held 13 bases outside the gene matches. The CDR3, as DNA: TGTGCCAGCAGCGTACCGGGACTAGGAACATTCGAGCAGTACTTC. As protein: CASSVPGLGTFEQYF.

The chain is built from TRBV12-3 or TRBV12-4 and TRBJ2-5, with D perhaps TRBD1 or TRBD2 (6 bases each). CDR3 length: 14 amino acids. The V end lost 4 bases, the J end lost 4 bases, and 13 bases lay between the germline ends. CDR3 nucleotide sequence: TGTGCCAGCAGTTGGGGGGCTTTAAGAGAGACCCAGTACTTC. The encoded protein is CASSWGALRETQYF.

CDR3 sequence: CASKQVAGGDEQYF. CDR3 nucleotides: TGTGCCAGCAAACAAGTAGCGGGAGGTGACGAGCAGTACTTC. This chain joins TRBV12-3 or TRBV12-4 and TRBJ2-7, with 10 bases lining up with TRBD2. The CDR3 is 14 amino acids. The V segment lost 7 bases and the J segment 5 bases; nucleotides outside the gene matches: 8.

The chain uses TRBV12-3 or TRBV12-4 and TRBJ2-5; no firm D call. V lost 5 bases to trimming and J lost 5 bases, with 6 bases between them. CDR3 length: 11 amino acids. CDR3 DNA sequence: TGTGCCAGCAGTAATGGGGAGACCCAGTACTTC. It is translated as CASSNGETQYF.

This clonotype came up many times. The V and J genes are TRBV30 and TRBJ1-5; no clear D gene. CDR1 GTSNPN and CDR2 SVGIG come from the germline V gene (reference sequence). V was clipped by 3 bases and J by 0 bases, with 9 bases between them. CDR3 size: 14 residues. CDR3 region: CAWSPGGSNQPQHF. CDR3 nucleotide sequence: TGTGCCTGGAGCCCCGGAGGTAGCAATCAGCCCCAGCATTTT.

This clonotype was observed many times. The chain recombines TRBV5-6 with TRBJ2-7, with D possibly being TRBD1 or TRBD2 (6 bases each). The V gene lost 3 bases and the J gene lost 0 bases, with 16 bases spanning the gap. CDR1 is SGHDT and CDR2 is YYEEEE in the germline V gene. This CDR3 is 16 amino acids long. The DNA of the CDR3 is TGTGCCAGCAGCTCGCTGGGGGGCAGGGCCTCCTACGAGCAGTACTTC. This translates into CASSSLGGRASYEQYF.

This clonotype was counted ten times or more. The V call is TRBV7-2, the J call TRBJ1-1; 8 bases fit TRBD1. The CDR3 runs 14 residues. The V and J ends lost 5 bases and 5 bases, in that order; junction bases with no gene match: 7. From germline, CDR1 is SGHTA and CDR2 FQGNSA. CDR3 coding DNA: TGTGCCAGCAGCCCCCAGGGGGCGAGTACTGAAGCTTTCTTT. This translates into CASSPQGASTEAFF.

V usage is TRBV7-9 and J usage is TRBJ1-2; no clear D gene. The CDR3 length is 12 residues. V was clipped by 7 bases and J by 5 bases, with 11 bases between them. Germline loops: CDR1 SEHNR, CDR2 FQNEAQ (reference sequence). The chain's CDR3 is CASNQDSYGYTF. CDR3 DNA: TGTGCCAGCAACCAAGACTCATATGGCTACACCTTC.

As to this clonotype: A read error may account for a junction end that differs from germline. The chain recombines TRBV30 with TRBJ2-4, with D unclear. The CDR3 has 11 residues. Germline CDR1 and CDR2: GTSNPN and SVGIG (reference sequence). CDR3 region: CAWSAKSIQYF. The CDR3 DNA reads as TGTGCCTGGAGTGCGAAAAGCATTCAGTACTTC.

This clonotype was counted many times. The chain employs TRBV20-1 and TRBJ2-5; 12 bases line up with TRBD2. Trimming at V came to 3 bases and at J to 8 bases, leaving 7 bases not matched to a gene. The germline V gene encodes CDR1 DFQATT and CDR2 SNEGSKA (reference sequence). The CDR3 is 14 residues long. CDR3 protein: CSARLTSGGPTQYF. The CDR3 region has the DNA TGCAGTGCTAGGCTAACTAGCGGGGGGCCCACCCAGTACTTC.

This clonotype was observed many times. The rearrangement uses TRBV7-3 and TRBJ1-1, with D possibly matching TRBD1 (5 bases). The germline V gene encodes CDR1 SGHTA and CDR2 FQGTGA. Trimming took off 1 base at V and 1 base at J, with 10 bases between the two ends. CDR3 size: 15 residues. The CDR3 loop reads CASSLSYGQNTEAFF. The CDR3, as DNA: TGTGCCAGCAGCTTAAGTTACGGACAGAACACTGAAGCTTTCTTT.

This clonotype has at least ten counts. CDR3 protein: CASSQTAALRETQYF. The CDR3 DNA reads TGTGCCAGCAGCCAGACAGCTGCCTTGCGAGAGACCCAGTACTTC. The chain is built from TRBV7-2 and TRBJ2-5, with D perhaps matching TRBD1 (5 bases). Between the trimmed V and J ends, which lost 5 bases and 4 bases, there was a span of 17 bases. Germline V gene lookup returns CDR1 SGHTA and CDR2 FQGNSA. CDR3 length: 15 residues.

This clonotype was counted at least ten times. The chain has TRBV2 and TRBJ1-6, with 7 bases lining up with TRBD1. Germline values: CDR1 SNHLY, CDR2 FYNNEI. There are 17 residues in the CDR3. V shed 7 bases, J shed 3 bases, and the junction held 12 bases outside the gene matches. As DNA, the CDR3 is TGTGCCAGCACCCAACAAGGGGGACAGTTCTATAATTCACCCCTCCACTTT. Translated, it gives CASTQQGGQFYNSPLHF. The entire variable domain, with the rest obtained from reference TRBV2 and TRBJ1-6, is as follows: EPEVTQTPSHQVTQMGQEVILRCVPISNHLYFYWYRQILGQKVEFLVSFYNNEISEKSEIFDDQFSVERPDGSNFTLKIRSTKLEDSAMYFCASTQQGGQFYNSPLHFGNGTRLTVT.